This passage covers 2 T cell receptor beta chains from one sample sequenced in a study of human T cells and chemical hapten exposure. TCRdb re-analysed the RACE reads in MiXCR, keeping a single row per CDR3 protein. The repertoire holds under 450,000 distinct CDR3 sequences, with more than 4.5% as singletons. Time point denoted: patch test 1, 2 weeks after DPC sensitization. Treatment described: therapeutic diphenylcyclopropenone sensitization with weekly scalp DPC. The sequenced sample was whole blood, obtained in connection with sensitization to the hapten diphenylcyclopropenone (DPC). These receptors all come from a woman aged 45-65 years with alopecia areata. Some clones in this sample may be carry-over from other donors' samples.

For the CDR3, the DNA is TGCGCCAGCAGCCAAGAAGGGGGGGCTACTAATGAAAAACTGTTTTTT. Protein sequence: CASSQEGGATNEKLFF. The V gene is TRBV4-3, the J gene TRBJ1-4, with a weak D call TRBD1 (6 bases). Germline V lookup: CDR1 LGHNA, CDR2 YSLEER. This CDR3 is built from 16 residues. V was shortened by 0 bases and J by 2 bases, with 10 bases between the two germline ends.

This clonotype was observed at least ten times. The V gene is TRBV28, the J gene TRBJ2-7; TRBD1 aligns across 10 bases. CDR1 and CDR2 (germline): MDHEN, SYDVKM. V trimming: 10 bases; J trimming: 3 bases; junction bases outside the gene matches: 3. The CDR3 loop spans 12 amino acids. The CDR3 is CATGQGDYEQYF. The CDR3 DNA sequence: TGTGCCACCGGACAGGGGGACTACGAGCAGTACTTC.